This TCR beta chain was identified in a study of T cell repertoires in cytomegalovirus infection. Study-level information: Through public TCR beta signatures, both CMV infection and matching HLA type were indicated. Study-wide findings and caveats: CMV-specific TCR beta clonotypes restricted by HLA-C were the ones dominating the ex vivo response. CMV carriers having the relevant HLA were flagged by cumulative public TCR beta family frequency.

The CDR3 has 15 residues. In germline, CDR1 is ENHRY, CDR2 SYGVKD. V gave up 2 bases and J gave up 2 bases; unmatched junction bases: 5. This clonotype came up a few times. Its antigen is undetermined. TCRdb passed the reads through MiXCR, listing each CDR3 protein once. The sample has 250,000 or so distinct CDR3 sequences; around 8.7% are singletons. The V gene is TRBV10-3, the J gene TRBJ1-1; 7 bases fit TRBD1. Sequencing was done on a sample of PBMCs. This TCR was recovered from a human donor in good health (CMV status not recorded). Some clones in this sample may be carry-over from other donors' samples. CDR3 sequence: CAISEMGQPNTEAFF. The CDR3 DNA follows: TGTGCCATCAGTGAGATGGGACAGCCTAACACTGAAGCTTTCTTT.